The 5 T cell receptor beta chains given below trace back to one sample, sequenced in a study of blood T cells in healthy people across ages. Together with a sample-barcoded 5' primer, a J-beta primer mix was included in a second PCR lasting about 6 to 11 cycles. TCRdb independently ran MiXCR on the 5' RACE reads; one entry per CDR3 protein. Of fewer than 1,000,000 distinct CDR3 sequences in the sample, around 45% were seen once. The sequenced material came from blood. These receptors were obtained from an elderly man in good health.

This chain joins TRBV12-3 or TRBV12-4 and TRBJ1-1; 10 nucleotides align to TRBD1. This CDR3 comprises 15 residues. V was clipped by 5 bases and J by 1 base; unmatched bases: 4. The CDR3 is CASSRQGAENTEAFF. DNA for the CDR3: TGTGCCAGCAGTCGACAGGGGGCCGAGAACACTGAAGCTTTCTTT.

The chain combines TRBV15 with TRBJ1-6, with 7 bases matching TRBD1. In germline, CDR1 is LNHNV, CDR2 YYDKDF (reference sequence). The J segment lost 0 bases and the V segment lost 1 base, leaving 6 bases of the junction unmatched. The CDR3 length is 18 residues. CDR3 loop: CATSRGAGQSSYNSPLHF. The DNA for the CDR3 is TGTGCCACCAGCAGAGGGGCGGGACAGAGCTCCTATAATTCACCCCTCCACTTT.

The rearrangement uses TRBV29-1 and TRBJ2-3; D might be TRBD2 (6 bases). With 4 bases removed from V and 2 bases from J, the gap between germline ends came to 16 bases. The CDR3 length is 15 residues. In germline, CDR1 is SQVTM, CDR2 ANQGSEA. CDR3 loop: CSVGGDSGPTDTQYF. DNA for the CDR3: TGCAGCGTTGGGGGTGATAGCGGACCCACAGATACGCAGTATTTT.

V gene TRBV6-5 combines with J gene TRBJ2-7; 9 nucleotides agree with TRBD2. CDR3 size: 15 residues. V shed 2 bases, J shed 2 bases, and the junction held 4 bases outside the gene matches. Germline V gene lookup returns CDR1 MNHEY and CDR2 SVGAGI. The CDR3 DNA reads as TGTGCCAGCAGTTACCGGGCGGGAGGGGCCTACGAGCAGTACTTC. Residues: CASSYRAGGAYEQYF.

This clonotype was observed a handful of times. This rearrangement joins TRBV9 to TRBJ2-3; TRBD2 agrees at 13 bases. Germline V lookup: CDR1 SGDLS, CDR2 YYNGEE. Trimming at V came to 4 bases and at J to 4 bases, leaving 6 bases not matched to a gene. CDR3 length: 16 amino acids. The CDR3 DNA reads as TGTGCCAGCAGCTTTGGACTAGCGGGAGTCCCAGATACGCAGTATTTT. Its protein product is CASSFGLAGVPDTQYF.